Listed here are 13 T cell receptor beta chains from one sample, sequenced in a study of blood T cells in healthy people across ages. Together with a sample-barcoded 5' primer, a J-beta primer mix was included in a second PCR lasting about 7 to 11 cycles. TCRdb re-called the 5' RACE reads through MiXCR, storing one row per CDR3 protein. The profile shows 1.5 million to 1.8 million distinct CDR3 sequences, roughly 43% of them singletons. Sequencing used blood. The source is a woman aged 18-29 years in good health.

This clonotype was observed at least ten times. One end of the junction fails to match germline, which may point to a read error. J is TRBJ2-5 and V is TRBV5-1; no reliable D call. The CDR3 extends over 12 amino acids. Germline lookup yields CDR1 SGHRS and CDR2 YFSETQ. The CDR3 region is CASSLAGETQYF. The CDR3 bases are TGTGCCAGCAGCTTAGCTGGAGAGACCCAGTACTTC.

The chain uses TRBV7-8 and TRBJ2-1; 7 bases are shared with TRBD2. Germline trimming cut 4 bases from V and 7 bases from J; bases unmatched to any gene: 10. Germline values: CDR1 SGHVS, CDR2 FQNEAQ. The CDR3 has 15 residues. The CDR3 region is CASSWTRMTRNEQFF. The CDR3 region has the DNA TGTGCCAGCAGCTGGACTAGAATGACTCGGAATGAGCAGTTCTTC.

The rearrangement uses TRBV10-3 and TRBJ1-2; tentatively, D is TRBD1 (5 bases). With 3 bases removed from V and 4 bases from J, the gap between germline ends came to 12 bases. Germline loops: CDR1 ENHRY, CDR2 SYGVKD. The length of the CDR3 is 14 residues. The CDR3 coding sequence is TGTGCCATCAGTGACGGGGGGGTCGCCTATGGCTACACCTTC. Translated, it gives CAISDGGVAYGYTF.

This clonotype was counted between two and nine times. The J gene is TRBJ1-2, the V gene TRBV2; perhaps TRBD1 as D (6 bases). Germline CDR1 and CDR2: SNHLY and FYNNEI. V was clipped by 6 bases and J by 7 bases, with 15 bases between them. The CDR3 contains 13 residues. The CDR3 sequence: CASSYDRKIGYTF. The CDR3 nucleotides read TGTGCCAGCAGCTACGACAGGAAAATTGGCTACACCTTC.

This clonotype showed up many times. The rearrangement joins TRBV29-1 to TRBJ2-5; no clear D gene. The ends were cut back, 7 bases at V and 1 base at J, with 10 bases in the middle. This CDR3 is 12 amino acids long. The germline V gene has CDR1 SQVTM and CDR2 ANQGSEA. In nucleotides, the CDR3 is TGCAGCGCACCCCATCTCCAAGAGACCCAGTACTTC. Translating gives CSAPHLQETQYF.

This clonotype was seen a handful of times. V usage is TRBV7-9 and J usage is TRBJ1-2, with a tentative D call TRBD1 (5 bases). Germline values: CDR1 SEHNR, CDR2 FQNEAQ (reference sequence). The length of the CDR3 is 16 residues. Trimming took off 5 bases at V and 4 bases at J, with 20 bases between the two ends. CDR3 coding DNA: TGTGCCAGCAGCAGAGTCCAAGAGGGGCATGTCTATGGCTACACCTTC. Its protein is CASSRVQEGHVYGYTF.

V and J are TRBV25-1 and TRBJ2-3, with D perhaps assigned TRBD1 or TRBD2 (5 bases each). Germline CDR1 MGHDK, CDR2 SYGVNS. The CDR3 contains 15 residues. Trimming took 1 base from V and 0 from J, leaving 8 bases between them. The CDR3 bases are TGTGCCAGCAGTGAATCCCGGGACAGCACAGATACGCAGTATTTT. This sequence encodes CASSESRDSTDTQYF. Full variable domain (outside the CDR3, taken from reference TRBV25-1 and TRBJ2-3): EADIYQTPRYLVIGTGKKITLECSQTMGHDKMYWYQQDPGMELHLIHYSYGVNSTEKGDLSSESTVSRIRTEHFPLTLESARPSHTSQYLCASSESRDSTDTQYFGPGTRLTVL.

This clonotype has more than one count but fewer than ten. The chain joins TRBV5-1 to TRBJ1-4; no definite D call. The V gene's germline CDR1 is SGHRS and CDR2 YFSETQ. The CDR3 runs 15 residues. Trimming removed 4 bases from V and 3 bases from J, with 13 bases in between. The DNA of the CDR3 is TGCGCCAGCAGCCCTCAGTCCGTTGCTAATGAAAAACTGTTTTTT. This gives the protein CASSPQSVANEKLFF.

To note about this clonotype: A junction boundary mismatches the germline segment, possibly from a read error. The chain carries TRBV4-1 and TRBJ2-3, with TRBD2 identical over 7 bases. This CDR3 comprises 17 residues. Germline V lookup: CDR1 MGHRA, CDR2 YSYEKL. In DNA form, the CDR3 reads TGCGCTAGCAGCCAATTACTGACTAGCAGGGTGACAGATACGCAGTATTTT. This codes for CASSQLLTSRVTDTQYF.

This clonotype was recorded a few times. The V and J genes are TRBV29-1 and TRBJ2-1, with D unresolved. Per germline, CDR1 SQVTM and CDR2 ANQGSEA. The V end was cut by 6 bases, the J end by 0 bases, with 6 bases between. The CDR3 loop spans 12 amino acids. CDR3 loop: CSVLDSYNEQFF. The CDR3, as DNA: TGCAGCGTGTTGGACTCCTACAATGAGCAGTTCTTC.

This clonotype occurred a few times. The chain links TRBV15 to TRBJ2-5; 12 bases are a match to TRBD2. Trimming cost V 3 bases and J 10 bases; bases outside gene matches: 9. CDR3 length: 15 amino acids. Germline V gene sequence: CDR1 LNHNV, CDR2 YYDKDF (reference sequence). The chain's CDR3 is CATSSAPLAGGIQYF. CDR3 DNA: TGTGCCACCAGCAGTGCCCCGCTAGCGGGAGGGATCCAGTACTTC.

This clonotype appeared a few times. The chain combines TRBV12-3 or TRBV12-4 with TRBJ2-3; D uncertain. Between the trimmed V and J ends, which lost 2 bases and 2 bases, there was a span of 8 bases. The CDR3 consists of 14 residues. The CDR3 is CASSLRRITDTQYF. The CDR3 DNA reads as TGTGCCAGCAGTTTACGGCGGATCACAGATACGCAGTATTTT.

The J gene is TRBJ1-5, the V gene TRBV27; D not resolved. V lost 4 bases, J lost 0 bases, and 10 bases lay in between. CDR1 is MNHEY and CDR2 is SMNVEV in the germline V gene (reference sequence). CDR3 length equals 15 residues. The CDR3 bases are TGTGCCAGCAGTTCTGGAGATCTTAGCAATCAGCCCCAGCATTTT. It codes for CASSSGDLSNQPQHF.